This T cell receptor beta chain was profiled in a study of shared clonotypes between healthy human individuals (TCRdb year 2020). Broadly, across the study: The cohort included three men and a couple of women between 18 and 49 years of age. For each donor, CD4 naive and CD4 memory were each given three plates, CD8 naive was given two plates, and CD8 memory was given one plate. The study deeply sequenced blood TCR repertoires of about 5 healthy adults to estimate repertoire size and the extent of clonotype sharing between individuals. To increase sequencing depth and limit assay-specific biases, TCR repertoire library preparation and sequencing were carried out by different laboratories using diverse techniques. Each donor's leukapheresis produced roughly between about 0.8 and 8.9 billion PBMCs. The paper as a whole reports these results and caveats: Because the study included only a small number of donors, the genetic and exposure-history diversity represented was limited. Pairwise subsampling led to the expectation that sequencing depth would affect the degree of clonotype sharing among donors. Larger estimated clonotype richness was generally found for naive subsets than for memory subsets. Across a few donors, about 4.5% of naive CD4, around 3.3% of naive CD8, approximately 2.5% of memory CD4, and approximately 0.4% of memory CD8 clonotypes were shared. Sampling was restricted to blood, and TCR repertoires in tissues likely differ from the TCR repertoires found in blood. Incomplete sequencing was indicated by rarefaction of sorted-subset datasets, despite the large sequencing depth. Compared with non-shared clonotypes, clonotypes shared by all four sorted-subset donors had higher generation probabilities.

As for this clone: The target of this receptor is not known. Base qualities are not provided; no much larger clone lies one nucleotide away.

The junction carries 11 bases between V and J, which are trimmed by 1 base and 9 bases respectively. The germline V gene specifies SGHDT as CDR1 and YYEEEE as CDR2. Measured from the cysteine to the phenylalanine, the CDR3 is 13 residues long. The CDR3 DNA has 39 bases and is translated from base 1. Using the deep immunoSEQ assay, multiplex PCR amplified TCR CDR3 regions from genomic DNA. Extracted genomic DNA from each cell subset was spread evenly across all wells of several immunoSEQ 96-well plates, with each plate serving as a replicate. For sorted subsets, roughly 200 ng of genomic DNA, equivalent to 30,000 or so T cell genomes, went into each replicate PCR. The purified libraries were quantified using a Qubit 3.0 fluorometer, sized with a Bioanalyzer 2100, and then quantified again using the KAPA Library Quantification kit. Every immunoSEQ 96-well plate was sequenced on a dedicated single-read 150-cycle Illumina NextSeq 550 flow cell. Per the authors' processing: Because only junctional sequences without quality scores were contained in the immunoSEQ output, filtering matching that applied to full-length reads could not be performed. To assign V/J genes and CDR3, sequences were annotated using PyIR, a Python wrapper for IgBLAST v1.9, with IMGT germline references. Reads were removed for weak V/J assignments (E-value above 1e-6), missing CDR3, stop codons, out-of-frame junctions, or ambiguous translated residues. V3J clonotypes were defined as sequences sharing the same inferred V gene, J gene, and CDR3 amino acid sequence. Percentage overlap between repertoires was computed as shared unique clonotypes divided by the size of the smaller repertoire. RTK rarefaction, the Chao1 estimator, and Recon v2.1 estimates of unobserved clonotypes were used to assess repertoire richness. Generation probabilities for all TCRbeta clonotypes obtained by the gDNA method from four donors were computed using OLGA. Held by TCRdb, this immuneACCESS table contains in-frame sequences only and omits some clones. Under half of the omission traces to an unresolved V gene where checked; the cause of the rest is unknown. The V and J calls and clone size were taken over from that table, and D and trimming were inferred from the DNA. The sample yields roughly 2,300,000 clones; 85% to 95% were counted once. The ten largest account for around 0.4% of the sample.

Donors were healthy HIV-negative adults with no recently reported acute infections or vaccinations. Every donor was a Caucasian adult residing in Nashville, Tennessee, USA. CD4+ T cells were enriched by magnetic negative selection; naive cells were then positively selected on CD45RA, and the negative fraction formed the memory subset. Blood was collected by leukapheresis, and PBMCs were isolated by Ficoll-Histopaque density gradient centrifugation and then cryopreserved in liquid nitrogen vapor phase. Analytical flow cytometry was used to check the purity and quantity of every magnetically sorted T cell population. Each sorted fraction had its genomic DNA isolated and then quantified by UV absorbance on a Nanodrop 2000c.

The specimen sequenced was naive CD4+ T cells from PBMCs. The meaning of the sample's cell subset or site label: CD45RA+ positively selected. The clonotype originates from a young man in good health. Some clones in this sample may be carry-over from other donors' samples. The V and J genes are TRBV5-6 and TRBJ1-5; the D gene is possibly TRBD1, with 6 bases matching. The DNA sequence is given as TGTGCCAGCAGCTTGACAGGGAGGGCGCCCCAGCATTTT. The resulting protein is CASSLTGRAPQHF.